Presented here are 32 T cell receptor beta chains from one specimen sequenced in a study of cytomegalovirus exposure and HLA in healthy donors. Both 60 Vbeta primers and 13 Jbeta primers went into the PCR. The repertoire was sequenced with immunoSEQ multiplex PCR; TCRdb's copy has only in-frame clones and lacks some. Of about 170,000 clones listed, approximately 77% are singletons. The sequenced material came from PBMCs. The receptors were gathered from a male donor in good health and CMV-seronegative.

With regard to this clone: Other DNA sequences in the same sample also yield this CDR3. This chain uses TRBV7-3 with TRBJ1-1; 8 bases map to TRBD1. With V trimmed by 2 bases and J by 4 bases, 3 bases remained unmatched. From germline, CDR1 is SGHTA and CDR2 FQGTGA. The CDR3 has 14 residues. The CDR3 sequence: CASSLGQGATEAFF. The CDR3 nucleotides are TGTGCCAGCAGCTTAGGGCAGGGGGCCACTGAAGCTTTCTTT.

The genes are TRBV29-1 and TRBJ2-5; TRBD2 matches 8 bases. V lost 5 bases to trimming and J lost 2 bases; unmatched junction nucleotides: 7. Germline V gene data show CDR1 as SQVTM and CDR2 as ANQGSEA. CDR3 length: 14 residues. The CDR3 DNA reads TGCAGCGTTTTACGAGCGGGGGTTCAAGAGACCCAGTACTTC. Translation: CSVLRAGVQETQYF.

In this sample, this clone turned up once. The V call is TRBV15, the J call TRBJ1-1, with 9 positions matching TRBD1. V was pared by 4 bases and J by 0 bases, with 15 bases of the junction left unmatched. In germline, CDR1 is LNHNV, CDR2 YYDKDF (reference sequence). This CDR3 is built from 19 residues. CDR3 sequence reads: CATSTTHTGTGIVNTEAFF. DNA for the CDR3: TGTGCCACCAGCACCACTCACACCGGGACAGGGATAGTGAACACTGAAGCTTTCTTT. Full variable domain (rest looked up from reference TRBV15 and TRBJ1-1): DAMVIQNPRYQVTQFGKPVTLSCSQTLNHNVMYWYQQKSSQAPKLLFHYYDKDFNNEADTPDNFQSRRPNTSFCFLDIRSPGLGDTAMYLCATSTTHTGTGIVNTEAFFGQGTRLTVV.

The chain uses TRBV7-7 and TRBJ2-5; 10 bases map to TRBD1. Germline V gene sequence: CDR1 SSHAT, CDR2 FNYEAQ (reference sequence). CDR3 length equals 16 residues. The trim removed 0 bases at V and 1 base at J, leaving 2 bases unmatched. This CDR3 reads CASSLAGQGVQETQYF. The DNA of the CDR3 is TGTGCCAGCAGCTTAGCAGGACAGGGGGTCCAAGAGACCCAGTACTTC.

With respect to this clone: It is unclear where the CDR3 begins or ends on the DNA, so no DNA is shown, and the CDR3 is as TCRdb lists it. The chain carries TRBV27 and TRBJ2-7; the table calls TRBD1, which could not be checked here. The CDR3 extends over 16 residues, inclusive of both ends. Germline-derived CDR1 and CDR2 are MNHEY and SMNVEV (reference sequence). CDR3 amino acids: CASSFLAGGYSYEQYF.

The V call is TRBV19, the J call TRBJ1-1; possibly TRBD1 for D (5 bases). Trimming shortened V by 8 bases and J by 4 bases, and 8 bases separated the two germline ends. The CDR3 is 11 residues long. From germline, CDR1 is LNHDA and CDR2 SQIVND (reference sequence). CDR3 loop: CASAQGTEAFF. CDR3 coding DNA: TGTGCCAGTGCCCAGGGCACTGAAGCTTTCTTT.

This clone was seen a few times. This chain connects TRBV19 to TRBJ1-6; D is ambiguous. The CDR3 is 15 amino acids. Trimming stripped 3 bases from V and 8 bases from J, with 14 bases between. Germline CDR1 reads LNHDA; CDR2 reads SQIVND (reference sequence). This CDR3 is CASSIAEAGDSPLHF. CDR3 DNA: TGTGCCAGTAGTATCGCGGAGGCCGGCGATTCACCCCTCCACTTT.

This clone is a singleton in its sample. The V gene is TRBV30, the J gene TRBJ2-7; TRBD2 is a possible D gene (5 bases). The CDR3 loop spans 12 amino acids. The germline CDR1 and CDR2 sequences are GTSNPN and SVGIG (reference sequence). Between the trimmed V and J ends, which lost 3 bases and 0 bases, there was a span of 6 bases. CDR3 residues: CAWSGDSYEQYF. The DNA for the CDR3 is TGTGCCTGGAGCGGGGACTCCTACGAGCAGTACTTC.

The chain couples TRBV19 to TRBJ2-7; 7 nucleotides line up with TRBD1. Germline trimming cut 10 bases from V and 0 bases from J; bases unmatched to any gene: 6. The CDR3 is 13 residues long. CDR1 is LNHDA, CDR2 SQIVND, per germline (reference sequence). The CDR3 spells CATHGTVSYEQYF. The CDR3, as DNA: TGTGCCACCCACGGGACAGTCTCCTACGAGCAGTACTTC.

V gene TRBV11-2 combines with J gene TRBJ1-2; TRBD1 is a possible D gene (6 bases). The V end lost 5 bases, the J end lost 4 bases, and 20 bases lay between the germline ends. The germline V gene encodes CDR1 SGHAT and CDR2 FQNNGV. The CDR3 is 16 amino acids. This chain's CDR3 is CASSRRRITGLYGYTF. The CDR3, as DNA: TGTGCCAGCAGCCGCCGTCGAATAACAGGGCTCTATGGCTACACCTTC.

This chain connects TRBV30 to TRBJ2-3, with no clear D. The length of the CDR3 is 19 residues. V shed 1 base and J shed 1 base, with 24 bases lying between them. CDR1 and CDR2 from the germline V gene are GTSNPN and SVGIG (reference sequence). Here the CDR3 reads CAWSGRRPRVTKGTDTQYF. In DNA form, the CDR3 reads TGTGCCTGGAGTGGTCGTCGACCCCGGGTTACTAAGGGCACAGATACGCAGTATTTT.

The DNA for the CDR3 is TGTGCCACTGAAAGGGGCGAATCCTACGAGCAGTACTTC. This codes for CATERGESYEQYF. V gene TRBV6-1 combines with J gene TRBJ2-7; a possible D gene is TRBD1 (5 bases). Trimming took 10 bases from V and 1 from J, leaving 14 bases between them. In germline, CDR1 is MNHNS, CDR2 SASEGT. This CDR3 has 13 amino acids.

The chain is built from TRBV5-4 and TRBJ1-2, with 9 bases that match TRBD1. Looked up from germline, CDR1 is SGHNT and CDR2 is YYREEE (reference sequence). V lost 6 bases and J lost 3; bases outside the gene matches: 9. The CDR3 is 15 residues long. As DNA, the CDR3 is TGTGCCAGCACCGAAACACAGGGGGCTGACTATGGCTACACCTTC. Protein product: CASTETQGADYGYTF.

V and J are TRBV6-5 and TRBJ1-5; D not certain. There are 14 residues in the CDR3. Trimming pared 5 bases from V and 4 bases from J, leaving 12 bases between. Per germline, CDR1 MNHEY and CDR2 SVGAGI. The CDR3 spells CASSRHNENQPQHF. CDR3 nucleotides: TGTGCCAGCAGTAGACATAACGAGAATCAGCCCCAGCATTTT.

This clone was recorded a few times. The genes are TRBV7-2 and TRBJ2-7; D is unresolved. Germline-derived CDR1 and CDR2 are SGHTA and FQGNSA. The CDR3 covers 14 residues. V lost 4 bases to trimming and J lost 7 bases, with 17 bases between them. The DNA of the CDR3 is TGTGCCAGCAGCTCCGTGGGCCCCCCTGGGGAGCAGTACTTC. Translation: CASSSVGPPGEQYF.

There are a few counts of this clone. Here the CDR3 DNA reads TGTGCCACCAGCAGAGATCAGGCAGATGAAAAACTGTTTTTT. Residues: CATSRDQADEKLFF. V gene TRBV15 combines with J gene TRBJ1-4, with unresolved D. V lost 0 bases to trimming and J lost 6 bases, with 8 bases between them. The germline V gene has CDR1 LNHNV and CDR2 YYDKDF (reference sequence). This CDR3 has 14 residues.

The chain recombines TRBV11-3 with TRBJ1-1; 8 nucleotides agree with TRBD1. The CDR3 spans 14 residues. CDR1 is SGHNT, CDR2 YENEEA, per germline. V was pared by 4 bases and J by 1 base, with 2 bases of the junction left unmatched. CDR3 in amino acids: CASSSGQGNTEAFF. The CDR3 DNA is TGTGCCAGCAGCTCCGGACAGGGGAACACTGAAGCTTTCTTT. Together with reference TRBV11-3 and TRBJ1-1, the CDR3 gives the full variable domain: EAGVVQSPRYKIIEKKQPVAFWCNPISGHNTLYWYLQNLGQGPELLIRYENEEAVDDSQLPKDRFSAERLKGVDSTLKIQPAELGDSAVYLCASSSGQGNTEAFFGQGTRLTVV.

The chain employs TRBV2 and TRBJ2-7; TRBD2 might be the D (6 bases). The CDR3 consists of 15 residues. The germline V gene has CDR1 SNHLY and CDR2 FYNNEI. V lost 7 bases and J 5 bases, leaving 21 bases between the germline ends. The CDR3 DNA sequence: TGTGCCAGCACTCGGCCGGGACTGGTTAACAACGAGCAGTACTTC. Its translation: CASTRPGLVNNEQYF.

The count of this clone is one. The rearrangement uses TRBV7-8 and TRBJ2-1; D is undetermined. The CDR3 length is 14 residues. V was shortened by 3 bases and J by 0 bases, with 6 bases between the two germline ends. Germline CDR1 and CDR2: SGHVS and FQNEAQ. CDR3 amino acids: CASSLAVSYNEQFF. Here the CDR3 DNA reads TGTGCCAGCAGCTTGGCAGTCTCCTACAATGAGCAGTTCTTC.

The CDR3 region has the DNA TGTGCTAGTTCACCTCGCGGCCGGGGATACGAGCAGTACTTC. It is translated as CASSPRGRGYEQYF. The chain carries TRBV12-5 and TRBJ2-7, with D tentatively TRBD2 (5 bases). The CDR3 consists of 14 residues. Germline CDR1 reads LGHNT; CDR2 reads FRNRAP. V gave up 8 bases and J gave up 4 bases, with 18 bases separating them.

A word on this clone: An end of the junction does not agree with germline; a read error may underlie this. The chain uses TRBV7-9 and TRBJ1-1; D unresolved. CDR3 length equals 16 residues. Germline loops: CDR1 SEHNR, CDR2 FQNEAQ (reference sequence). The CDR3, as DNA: TGTTCCAGCAGCCCAAAGCCTCCCGGTCTTGGCACTGAAGCTTTCTTT. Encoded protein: CSSSPKPPGLGTEAFF. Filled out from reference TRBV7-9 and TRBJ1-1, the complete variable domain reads DTGVSQNPRHKITKRGQNVTFRCDPISEHNRLYWYRQTLGQGPEFLTYFQNEAQLEKSRLLSDRFSAERPKGSFSTLEIQRTEQGDSAMYLCSSSPKPPGLGTEAFFGQGTRLTVV.

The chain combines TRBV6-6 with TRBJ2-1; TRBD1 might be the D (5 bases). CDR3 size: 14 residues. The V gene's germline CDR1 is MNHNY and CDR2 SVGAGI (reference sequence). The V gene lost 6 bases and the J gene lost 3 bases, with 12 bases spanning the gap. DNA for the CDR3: TGTGCCAGCAGCCCAACAGGAAACTACAATGAGCAGTTCTTC. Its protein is CASSPTGNYNEQFF.

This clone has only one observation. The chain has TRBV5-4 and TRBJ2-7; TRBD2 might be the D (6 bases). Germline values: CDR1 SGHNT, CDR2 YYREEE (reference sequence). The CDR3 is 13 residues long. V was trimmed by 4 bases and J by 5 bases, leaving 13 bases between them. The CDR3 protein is CASSGSGVHEQYF. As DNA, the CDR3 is TGTGCCAGCAGCGGGTCGGGGGTCCACGAGCAGTACTTC.

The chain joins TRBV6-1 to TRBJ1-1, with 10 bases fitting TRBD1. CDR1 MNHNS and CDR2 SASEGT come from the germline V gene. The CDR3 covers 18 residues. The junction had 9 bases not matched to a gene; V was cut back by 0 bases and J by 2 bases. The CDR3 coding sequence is TGTGCCAGCAGTGAAGCCGTGGACAGGGGGGATCCAAACACTGAAGCTTTCTTT. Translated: CASSEAVDRGDPNTEAFF.

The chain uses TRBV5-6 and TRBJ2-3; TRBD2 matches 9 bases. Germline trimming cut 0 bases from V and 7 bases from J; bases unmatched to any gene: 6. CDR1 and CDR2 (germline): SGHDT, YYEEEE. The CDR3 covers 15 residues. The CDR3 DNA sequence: TGTGCCAGCAGCTTGGCTGGACTAGCGACGAATACGCAGTATTTT. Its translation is CASSLAGLATNTQYF. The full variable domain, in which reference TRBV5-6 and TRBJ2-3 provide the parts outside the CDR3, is DAGVTQSPTHLIKTRGQQVTLRCSPKSGHDTVSWYQQALGQGPQFIFQYYEEEERQRGNFPDRFSGHQFPNYSSELNVNALLLGDSALYLCASSLAGLATNTQYFGPGTRLTVL.

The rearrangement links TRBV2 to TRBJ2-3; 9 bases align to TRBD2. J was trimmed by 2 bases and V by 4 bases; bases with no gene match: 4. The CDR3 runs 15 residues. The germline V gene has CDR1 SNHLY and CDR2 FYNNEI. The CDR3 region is CASSGLADYTDTQYF. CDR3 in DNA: TGTGCCAGCAGTGGACTAGCGGACTACACAGATACGCAGTATTTT.

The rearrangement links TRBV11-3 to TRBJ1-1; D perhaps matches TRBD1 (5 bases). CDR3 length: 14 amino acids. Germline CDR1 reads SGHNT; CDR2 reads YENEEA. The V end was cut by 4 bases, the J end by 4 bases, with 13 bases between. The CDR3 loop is CASSSTVVSTEAFF. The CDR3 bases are TGTGCCAGCAGCTCGACAGTGGTGAGCACTGAAGCTTTCTTT.

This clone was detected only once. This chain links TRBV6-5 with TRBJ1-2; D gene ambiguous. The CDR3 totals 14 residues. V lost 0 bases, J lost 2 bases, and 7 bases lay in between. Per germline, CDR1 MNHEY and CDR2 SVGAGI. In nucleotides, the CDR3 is TGTGCCAGCAGTTACTCGAGTCGGAACTATGGCTACACCTTC. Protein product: CASSYSSRNYGYTF.

CDR3 loop: CASSLGGTGATNEKLFF. CDR3 sequence (DNA): TGTGCCAGCAGCTTGGGAGGGACAGGTGCAACTAATGAAAAACTGTTTTTT. This rearrangement joins TRBV5-5 to TRBJ1-4; 8 positions match TRBD1. This CDR3 has 17 amino acids. Germline-derived CDR1 and CDR2 are SGHKS and YYEKEE (reference sequence). Trimming removed 0 bases from V and 0 bases from J; junction bases left unmatched: 4.

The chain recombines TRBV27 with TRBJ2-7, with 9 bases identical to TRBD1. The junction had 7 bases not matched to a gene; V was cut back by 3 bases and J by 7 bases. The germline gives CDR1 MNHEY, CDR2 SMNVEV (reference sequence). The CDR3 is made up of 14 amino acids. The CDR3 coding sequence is TGTGCCAGCAGTTTCCTCGGGACAGGGAAGGAGCAGTACTTC. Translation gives CASSFLGTGKEQYF.

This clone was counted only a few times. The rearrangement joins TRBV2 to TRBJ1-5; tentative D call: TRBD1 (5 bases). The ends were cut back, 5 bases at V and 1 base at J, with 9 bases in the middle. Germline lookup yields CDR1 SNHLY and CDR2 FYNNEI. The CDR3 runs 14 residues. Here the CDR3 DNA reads TGTGCCAGCAGTCTCAGACAGAGCAATCAGCCCCAGCATTTT. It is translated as CASSLRQSNQPQHF.

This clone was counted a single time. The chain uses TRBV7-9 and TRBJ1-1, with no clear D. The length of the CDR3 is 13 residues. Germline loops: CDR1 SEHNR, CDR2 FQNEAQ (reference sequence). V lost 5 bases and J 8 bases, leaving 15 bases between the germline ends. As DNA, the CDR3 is TGTGCCAGCAGCCCACTCAACCGAGGGGAAGCTTTCTTT. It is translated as CASSPLNRGEAFF.